Below are 9 T cell receptor beta chains sequenced from a single sample in a study of T cell repertoires in cytomegalovirus infection. TCRdb re-derived calls from the reads in MiXCR, one entry per CDR3 protein. Of some 800,000 distinct CDR3 sequences listed, about 27% are singletons. For these receptors, no antigen is known. This specimen was cultured CD8+ T cells from PBMCs, taken from culture after CMV antigen stimulation. These receptor sequences come from a human donor in good health (CMV status not recorded). Some clones in this sample may be carry-over from other donors' samples.

This clonotype was seen many times. Written as DNA, the CDR3 is TGTGCCAGCAGCTCGCCGGGACAGGGCAGCAATCAGCCCCAGCATTTT. Its protein product is CASSSPGQGSNQPQHF. The chain employs TRBV7-8 and TRBJ1-5, with 9 bases fitting TRBD1. This CDR3 spans 16 amino acids. CDR1 is SGHVS and CDR2 is FQNEAQ in the germline V gene. The V segment lost 4 bases and the J segment 1 base; nucleotides outside the gene matches: 5.

This clonotype was counted between two and nine times. The V call is TRBV6-1, the J call TRBJ1-2; 9 nucleotides line up with TRBD1. Germline-derived CDR1 and CDR2 are MNHNS and SASEGT. This CDR3 has 16 amino acids. V lost 3 bases to trimming and J lost 0 bases; unmatched junction nucleotides: 5. The CDR3 coding sequence is TGTGCCAGCAGTGACCCAGGACAGGGGACTAACTATGGCTACACCTTC. Translating gives CASSDPGQGTNYGYTF.

A few counts support this clonotype. V is TRBV28 and J is TRBJ2-7; 7 nucleotides line up with TRBD1. J lost 4 bases, V lost 6 bases, and 18 bases had no gene match. CDR1 is MDHEN and CDR2 is SYDVKM in the germline V gene. The CDR3 loop spans 17 amino acids. CDR3 DNA sequence: TGTGCCAGCAGCCCTCCTCCCCCGGGACAGCCACCTTACGAGCAGTACGTC. Translation: CASSPPPPGQPPYEQYV.

The V gene is TRBV19, the J gene TRBJ1-5; D remains unclear. The CDR3 length is 13 residues. V was clipped by 7 bases and J by 3 bases, with 10 bases between them. Germline lookup yields CDR1 LNHDA and CDR2 SQIVND (reference sequence). The CDR3, as DNA: TGTGCCAGTACCCCAAACTTCAATCAGCCCCAGCATTTT. It translates to CASTPNFNQPQHF.

The chain employs TRBV12-5 and TRBJ1-2, with TRBD1 as a possible D gene (6 bases). The CDR3 is 16 amino acids. Germline lookup yields CDR1 LGHNT and CDR2 FRNRAP. Deletions cut 0 bases from V and 4 bases from J, with 15 bases between. The CDR3 is CASGLVLPDSTYGYTF. The CDR3 DNA reads as TGTGCTAGTGGTTTGGTCCTACCGGACAGTACCTATGGCTACACCTTC.

This clonotype was seen only a few times. The chain links TRBV9 to TRBJ2-1; weak D call: TRBD1 (5 bases). The CDR3 is made up of 16 amino acids. CDR1 is SGDLS and CDR2 is YYNGEE in the germline V gene. The ends were cut back, 0 bases at V and 6 bases at J, with 16 bases in the middle. The CDR3 protein is CASSVGGHPSLNEQFF. The CDR3 DNA sequence: TGTGCCAGCAGCGTAGGAGGACACCCAAGCCTCAATGAGCAGTTCTTC. The variable domain in full, with the rest retrieved from reference TRBV9 and TRBJ2-1, is DSGVTQTPKHLITATGQRVTLRCSPRSGDLSVYWYQQSLDQGLQFLIQYYNGEERAKGNILERFSAQQFPDLHSELNLSSLELGDSALYFCASSVGGHPSLNEQFFGPGTRLTVL.

The V call is TRBV4-3, the J call TRBJ2-1, with TRBD2 matching over 8 bases. Germline CDR1 LGHNA, CDR2 YSLEER. CDR3 length equals 17 residues. V shed 4 bases, J shed 1 base, and the junction held 9 bases outside the gene matches. CDR3 protein: CASSPRTAGASYNEQFF. CDR3 DNA: TGCGCCAGCAGCCCCCGTACAGCGGGGGCTTCCTACAATGAGCAGTTCTTC.

This clonotype was picked up many times. This CDR3 is CASSLGAGGLPGEQFF. The CDR3 DNA is TGTGCCAGCAGCTTGGGGGCGGGGGGGCTACCGGGTGAGCAGTTCTTC. This chain links TRBV7-6 with TRBJ2-1, with TRBD2 identical over 9 bases. After removal of 3 bases from V and 9 bases from J, the junction contained 12 bases not matched to a gene. From germline, CDR1 is SGHVS and CDR2 FNYEAQ. The CDR3 runs 16 residues. The full variable domain, in which reference TRBV7-6 and TRBJ2-1 provide the parts outside the CDR3, is GAGVSQSPRYKVTKRGQDVALRCDPISGHVSLYWYRQALGQGPEFLTYFNYEAQQDKSGLPNDRFSAERPEGSISTLTIQRTEQRDSAMYRCASSLGAGGLPGEQFFGPGTRLTVL.

J is TRBJ2-3 and V is TRBV12-3 or TRBV12-4; 11 bases fit TRBD2. The CDR3 runs to 20 residues. With 6 bases clipped from V and 3 bases from J, the junction kept 20 bases outside the gene matches. The DNA for the CDR3 is TGTGCCAGCAGCGACCTGTATATAGCGGGGGGGCGAGCCTCGACAGATACGCAGTATTTT. It translates to CASSDLYIAGGRASTDTQYF.